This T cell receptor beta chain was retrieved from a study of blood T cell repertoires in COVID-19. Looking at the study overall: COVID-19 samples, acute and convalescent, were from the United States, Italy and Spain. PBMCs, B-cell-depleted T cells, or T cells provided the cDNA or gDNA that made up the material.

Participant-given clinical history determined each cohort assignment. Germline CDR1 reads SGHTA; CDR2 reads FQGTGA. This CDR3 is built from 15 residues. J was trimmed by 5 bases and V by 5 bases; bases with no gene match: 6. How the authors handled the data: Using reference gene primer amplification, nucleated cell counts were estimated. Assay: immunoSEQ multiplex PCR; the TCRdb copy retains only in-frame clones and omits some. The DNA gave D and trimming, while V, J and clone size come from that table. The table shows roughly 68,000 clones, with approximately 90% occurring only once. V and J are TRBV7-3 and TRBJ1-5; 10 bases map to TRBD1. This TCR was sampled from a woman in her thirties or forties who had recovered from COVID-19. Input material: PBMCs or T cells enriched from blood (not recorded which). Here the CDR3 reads CASSILTGGDQPQHF. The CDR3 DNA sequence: TGTGCCAGCAGCATATTGACAGGGGGCGATCAGCCCCAGCATTTT.